Listed here are 19 T cell receptor beta chains from one sample, sequenced in a study of CD8 T cells in ankylosing spondylitis. Points from the study as a whole: Characteristic of ankylosing spondylitis blood, it appeared, was a TCR beta motif comprising roughly eight highly homologous variants.

The antigens these receptors bind are not known. TCRdb itself ran the 5' RACE reads through MiXCR, one entry per CDR3 protein. The sample lists some 330,000 distinct CDR3 sequences; around 7.6% were seen once. Sequencing used blood, either unsorted or a sorted T cell fraction (not recorded which). The receptors shown here come from a male donor with ankylosing spondylitis.

The sample holds many counts of this clonotype. The chain couples TRBV29-1 to TRBJ1-1; D unclear. The germline V gene has CDR1 SQVTM and CDR2 ANQGSEA. V lost 3 bases and J lost 4, with 12 bases in between. The CDR3 is made up of 13 amino acids. The CDR3 DNA sequence: TGCAGCGTTGACGGCGCCGGGTCCACTGAAGCTTTCTTT. Encoded protein: CSVDGAGSTEAFF. Variable domain in full (rest from reference TRBV29-1 and TRBJ1-1): SAVISQKPSRDICQRGTSLTIQCQVDSQVTMMFWYRQQPGQSLTLIATANQGSEATYESGFVIDKFPISRPNLTFSTLTVSNMSPEDSSIYLCSVDGAGSTEAFFGQGTRLTVV.

A few counts support this clonotype. The chain has TRBV3-1 and TRBJ1-2; no clear D gene. Germline CDR1 is LGHDT and CDR2 is YNNKEL (reference sequence). This CDR3 region has 15 residues. The ends were cut back, 4 bases at V and 7 bases at J, with 19 bases in the middle. CDR3 in amino acids: CASSPTWTPTAGYTF. CDR3 DNA: TGTGCCAGCAGCCCAACATGGACTCCCACGGCTGGCTACACCTTC. Together with reference TRBV3-1 and TRBJ1-2, the CDR3 gives the full variable domain: DTAVSQTPKYLVTQMGNDKSIKCEQNLGHDTMYWYKQDSKKFLKIMFSYNNKELIINETVPNRFSPKSPDKAHLNLHINSLELGDSAVYFCASSPTWTPTAGYTFGSGTRLTVV.

In its sample, this clonotype was seen many times. The rearrangement links TRBV30 to TRBJ1-1; the match to TRBD1 covers 8 bases. The germline V gene encodes CDR1 GTSNPN and CDR2 SVGIG (reference sequence). The CDR3 is 13 amino acids. With 3 bases clipped from V and 11 bases from J, the junction kept 11 bases outside the gene matches. In DNA form, the CDR3 reads TGTGCCTGGAGAGACACCTTAACAGGGGGTGCTTTCTTT. It yields the protein CAWRDTLTGGAFF.

This clonotype was observed a few times. The chain recombines TRBV14 with TRBJ2-2, with 7 bases fitting TRBD1. V gave up 5 bases and J gave up 8 bases; unmatched junction bases: 11. This CDR3 contains 15 residues. Germline assignment: CDR1 SGHDN and CDR2 FVKESK. CDR3 nucleotides: TGTGCCAGCAGCTTGCGAACAGGGGCTGGAGGGGAGCTGTTTTTT. Encoded protein: CASSLRTGAGGELFF.

This clonotype has a handful of counts. The rearrangement joins TRBV28 to TRBJ1-1; D might be TRBD1 (5 bases). CDR1 is MDHEN, CDR2 SYDVKM, per germline. The CDR3 has 12 amino acids. The V end lost 8 bases, the J end lost 11 bases, and 18 bases lay between the germline ends. The CDR3 nucleotides are TGTGCCAGCGTCTTGAGGGGCCGTCGGGCTTTCTTT. Translation gives CASVLRGRRAFF.

This clonotype was seen a handful of times. The V call is TRBV27, the J call TRBJ2-7; unclear D gene. V gave up 6 bases and J gave up 1 base, with 16 bases separating them. This CDR3 has 15 amino acids. Germline values: CDR1 MNHEY, CDR2 SMNVEV (reference sequence). The CDR3 is CASSPGHFSSYEQYF. The CDR3 nucleotides are TGTGCCAGCAGCCCCGGGCACTTCTCTTCCTACGAGCAGTACTTC.

This clonotype was seen repeatedly, ten times or more. The gene calls are TRBV14 and TRBJ2-3; no clear D gene. CDR1 SGHDN and CDR2 FVKESK come from the germline V gene. The CDR3 is made up of 14 amino acids. Trimming left V 1 base short and J 10 bases short, with 15 bases between. The CDR3: CASSQGGLADPQYF. The CDR3 nucleotides read TGTGCCAGCAGCCAAGGGGGTTTGGCAGACCCGCAGTATTTT.

This clonotype has just a few counts. The chain recombines TRBV5-1 with TRBJ1-1, with D perhaps matching TRBD1 (6 bases). V lost 0 bases to trimming and J lost 4 bases, with 10 bases between them. Germline CDR1 SGHRS, CDR2 YFSETQ. CDR3 length: 14 amino acids. The CDR3 here is CASSLVGGVTEAFF. CDR3 DNA sequence: TGCGCCAGCAGCTTGGTAGGGGGGGTCACTGAAGCTTTCTTT.

About this clonotype itself: Its ends do not fully match the called genes, so a read error is possible. The J gene is TRBJ2-1, the V gene TRBV4-2; D is ambiguous. Germline lookup yields CDR1 LGHNA and CDR2 YNFKEQ. The CDR3 is 16 amino acids. CDR3 in amino acids: CASRQASGEPYNEQFF. The CDR3 DNA sequence: TGTGCCAGCAGACAAGCATCGGGCGAGCCCTACAATGAGCAGTTCTTC.

The sample holds many counts of this clonotype. J is TRBJ1-1 and V is TRBV21-1; the table's D call, TRBD1, has no DNA check behind it. TRBV21-1 is termed a pseudogene. CDR3 size: 17 residues. The CDR3 here is CASSKVRDVLKNTEAFF. DNA for the CDR3: TGTGCCAGCAGCAAAGTCAGGGACGTATTAAAGAACACTGAAGCTTTCTTT.

This clonotype has ten or more counts. The rearrangement links TRBV20-1 to TRBJ2-5; D not certain. The CDR3 is 14 residues long. Germline V CDR1 and CDR2: DFQATT, SNEGSKA (reference sequence). Trimming shortened V by 3 bases and J by 1 base, and 12 bases separated the two germline ends. CDR3 region: CSARGQYSQETQYF. CDR3 coding DNA: TGCAGTGCTAGGGGCCAGTATTCCCAAGAGACCCAGTACTTC.

This clonotype was counted a few times. The rearrangement uses TRBV7-2 and TRBJ2-1, with 9 positions matching TRBD2. Germline CDR1 SGHTA, CDR2 FQGNSA. The CDR3 has 17 amino acids. The junction had 8 bases not matched to a gene; V was cut back by 1 base and J by 4 bases. The CDR3 loop reads CASSLVLAGQPYNEQFF. CDR3 DNA: TGTGCCAGCAGCTTAGTACTAGCGGGCCAACCTTACAATGAGCAGTTCTTC.

This sequence joins TRBV29-1 and TRBJ2-1, with 7 bases lining up with TRBD2. The V gene's germline CDR1 is SQVTM and CDR2 ANQGSEA. V trimming: 4 bases; J trimming: 5 bases; junction bases outside the gene matches: 8. CDR3 size: 14 residues. The chain's CDR3 is CSVAGGRGDNEQFF. The CDR3 nucleotides read TGCAGCGTTGCGGGCGGGAGAGGCGACAATGAGCAGTTCTTC.

The sample holds a few counts of this clonotype. The chain couples TRBV7-9 to TRBJ2-7; D unresolved. The germline V and J ends were trimmed by 8 bases and 5 bases, with 10 bases remaining between them. The CDR3 length is 11 residues. Germline values: CDR1 SEHNR, CDR2 FQNEAQ (reference sequence). CDR3 in DNA: TGTGCCAGCGGTGGTTCACACGAGCAGTACTTC. Its translation is CASGGSHEQYF.

The chain combines TRBV5-1 with TRBJ2-1; D is undetermined. Germline-derived CDR1 and CDR2 are SGHRS and YFSETQ. Trimming shortened V by 0 bases and J by 7 bases, and 11 bases separated the two germline ends. The CDR3 extends over 14 amino acids. The CDR3 nucleotides are TGCGCCAGCAGCTTGGCGGACGTCGAAAATGAGCAGTTCTTC. Translating it yields CASSLADVENEQFF. The full variable domain, in which reference TRBV5-1 and TRBJ2-1 provide the parts outside the CDR3, is KAGVTQTPRYLIKTRGQQVTLSCSPISGHRSVSWYQQTPGQGLQFLFEYFSETQRNKGNFPGRFSGRQFSNSRSEMNVSTLELGDSALYLCASSLADVENEQFFGPGTRLTVL.

This clonotype was detected only a few times. The V and J genes are TRBV29-1 and TRBJ1-2; D perhaps matches TRBD1 (6 bases). The CDR3 is 16 residues long. The germline V gene has CDR1 SQVTM and CDR2 ANQGSEA. With 0 bases removed from V and 7 bases from J, the gap between germline ends came to 21 bases. CDR3 sequence (DNA): TGCAGCGTTGAAGAGCAACATTGGCAGGGGTTTTCTGGCTACACCTTC. It specifies CSVEEQHWQGFSGYTF.

This clonotype was seen repeatedly, ten times or more. V is TRBV7-2 and J is TRBJ1-1; D uncertain. This CDR3 spans 14 amino acids. In germline, CDR1 is SGHTA, CDR2 FQGNSA. V was clipped by 1 base and J by 7 bases, with 13 bases between them. CDR3 amino acids: CASSLVAGSHEAFF. The CDR3 DNA follows: TGTGCCAGCAGCTTAGTAGCAGGCTCCCATGAAGCTTTCTTT.

The table lists this clonotype with a few counts. This chain joins TRBV5-5 and TRBJ1-4, with a weak D call TRBD1 (5 bases). Trimming shortened V by 4 bases and J by 7 bases, and 14 bases separated the two germline ends. The CDR3 length is 14 residues. CDR1 and CDR2 (germline): SGHKS, YYEKEE (reference sequence). The CDR3 spells CASSPWGGFEKLFF. The CDR3 DNA is TGTGCCAGCAGCCCCTGGGGCGGGTTTGAAAAACTGTTTTTT.

The chain links TRBV7-9 to TRBJ2-5; D possibly corresponds to TRBD2 (6 bases). Germline CDR1 SEHNR, CDR2 FQNEAQ (reference sequence). The CDR3 loop spans 15 amino acids. V was trimmed by 2 bases and J by 3 bases, leaving 13 bases between them. CDR3: CASSLSSGPEETQYF. The CDR3 DNA follows: TGTGCCAGCAGCTTATCGAGCGGGCCGGAAGAGACCCAGTACTTC.